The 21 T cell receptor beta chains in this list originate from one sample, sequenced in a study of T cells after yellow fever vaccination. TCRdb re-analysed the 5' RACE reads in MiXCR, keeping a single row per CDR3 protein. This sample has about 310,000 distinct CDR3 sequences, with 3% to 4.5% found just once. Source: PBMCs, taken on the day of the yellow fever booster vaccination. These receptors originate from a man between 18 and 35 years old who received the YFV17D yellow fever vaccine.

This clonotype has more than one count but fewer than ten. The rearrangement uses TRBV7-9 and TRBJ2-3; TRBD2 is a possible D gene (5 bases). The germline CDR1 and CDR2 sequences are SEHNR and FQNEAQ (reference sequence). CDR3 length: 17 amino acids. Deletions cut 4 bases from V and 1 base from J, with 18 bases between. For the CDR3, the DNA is TGTGCCAGCAGCTCCATTGAGAGAGGGTTTGGCACAGATACGCAGTATTTT. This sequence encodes CASSSIERGFGTDTQYF.

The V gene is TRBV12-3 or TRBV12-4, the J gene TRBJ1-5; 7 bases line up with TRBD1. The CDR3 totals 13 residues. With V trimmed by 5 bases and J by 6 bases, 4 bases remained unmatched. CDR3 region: CASSVTGVQPQHF. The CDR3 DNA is TGTGCCAGCAGTGTCACAGGGGTTCAGCCCCAGCATTTT.

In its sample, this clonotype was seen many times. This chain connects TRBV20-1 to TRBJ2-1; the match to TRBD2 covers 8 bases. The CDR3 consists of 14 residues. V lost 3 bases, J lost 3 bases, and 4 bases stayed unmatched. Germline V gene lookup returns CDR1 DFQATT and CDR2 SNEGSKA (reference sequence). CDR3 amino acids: CSASPAGGYNEQFF. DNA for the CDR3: TGCAGTGCTAGCCCTGCGGGGGGCTACAATGAGCAGTTCTTC.

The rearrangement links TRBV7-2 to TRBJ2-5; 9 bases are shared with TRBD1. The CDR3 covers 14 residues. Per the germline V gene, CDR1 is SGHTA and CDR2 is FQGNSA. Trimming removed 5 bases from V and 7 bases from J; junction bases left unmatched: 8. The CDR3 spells CASSSRTGEGTQYF. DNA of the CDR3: TGTGCCAGCAGCAGCAGGACAGGGGAAGGGACCCAGTACTTC.

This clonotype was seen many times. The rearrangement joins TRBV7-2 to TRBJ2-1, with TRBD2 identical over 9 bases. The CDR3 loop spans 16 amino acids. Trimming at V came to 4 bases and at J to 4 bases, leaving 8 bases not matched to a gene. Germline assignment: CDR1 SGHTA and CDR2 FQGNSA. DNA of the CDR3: TGTGCCAGCAGCTCCGCTAGCGGGGAGCCATACAATGAGCAGTTCTTC. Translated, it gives CASSSASGEPYNEQFF.

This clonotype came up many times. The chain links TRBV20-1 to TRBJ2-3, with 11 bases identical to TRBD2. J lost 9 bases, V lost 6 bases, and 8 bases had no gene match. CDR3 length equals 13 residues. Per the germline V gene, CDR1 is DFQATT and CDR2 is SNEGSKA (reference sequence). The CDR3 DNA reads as TGCAGTGCCTTACAAGGGACTAGCGGCACGCAGTATTTT. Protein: CSALQGTSGTQYF.

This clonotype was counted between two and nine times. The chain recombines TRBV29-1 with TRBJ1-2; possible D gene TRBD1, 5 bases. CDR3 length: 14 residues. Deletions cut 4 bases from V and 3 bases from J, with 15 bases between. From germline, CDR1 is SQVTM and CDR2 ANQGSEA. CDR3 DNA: TGCAGCGTTGGGGGGGGTATAGTTGACTATGGCTACACCTTC. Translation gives CSVGGGIVDYGYTF.

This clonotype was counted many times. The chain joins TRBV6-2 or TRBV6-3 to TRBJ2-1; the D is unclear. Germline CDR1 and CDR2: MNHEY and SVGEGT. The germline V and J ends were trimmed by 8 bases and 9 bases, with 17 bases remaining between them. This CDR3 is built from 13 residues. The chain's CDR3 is CASGNNAVSEQFF. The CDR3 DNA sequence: TGTGCCAGCGGAAACAACGCTGTGAGTGAGCAGTTCTTC.

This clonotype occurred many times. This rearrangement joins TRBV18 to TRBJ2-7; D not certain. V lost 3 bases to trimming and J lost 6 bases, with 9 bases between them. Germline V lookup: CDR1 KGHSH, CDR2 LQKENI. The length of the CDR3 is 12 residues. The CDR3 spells CASSPVGIEQYF. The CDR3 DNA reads TGTGCCAGCTCACCCGTAGGGATCGAGCAGTACTTC.

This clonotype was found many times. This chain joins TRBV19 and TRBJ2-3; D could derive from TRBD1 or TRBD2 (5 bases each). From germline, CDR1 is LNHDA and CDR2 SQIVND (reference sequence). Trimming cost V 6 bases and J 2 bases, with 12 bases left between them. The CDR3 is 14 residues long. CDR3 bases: TGTGCCAGTAGCCCATCCGGGGCCACAGATACGCAGTATTTT. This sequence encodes CASSPSGATDTQYF. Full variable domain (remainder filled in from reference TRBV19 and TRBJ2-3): DGGITQSPKYLFRKEGQNVTLSCEQNLNHDAMYWYRQDPGQGLRLIYYSQIVNDFQKGDIAEGYSVSREKKESFPLTVTSAQKNPTAFYLCASSPSGATDTQYFGPGTRLTVL.

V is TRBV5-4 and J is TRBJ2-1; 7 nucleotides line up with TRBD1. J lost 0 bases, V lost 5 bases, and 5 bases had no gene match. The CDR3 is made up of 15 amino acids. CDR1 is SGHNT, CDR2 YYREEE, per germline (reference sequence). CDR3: CASSGTVGSYNEQFF. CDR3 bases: TGTGCCAGCAGTGGGACAGTCGGCTCCTACAATGAGCAGTTCTTC.

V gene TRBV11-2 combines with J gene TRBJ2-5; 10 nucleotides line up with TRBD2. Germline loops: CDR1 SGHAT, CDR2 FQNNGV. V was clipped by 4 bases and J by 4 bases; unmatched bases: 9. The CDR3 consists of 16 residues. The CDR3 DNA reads TGTGCCAGCAGCTCCCTCAGCGGGGGGGCGGGAGAGACCCAGTACTTC. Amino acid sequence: CASSSLSGGAGETQYF.

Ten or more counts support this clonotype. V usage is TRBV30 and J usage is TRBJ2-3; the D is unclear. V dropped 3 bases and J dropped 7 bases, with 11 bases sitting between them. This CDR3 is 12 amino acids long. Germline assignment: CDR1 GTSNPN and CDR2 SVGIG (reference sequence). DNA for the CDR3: TGTGCCTGGAGGTCCGAATTGCATACGCAGTATTTT. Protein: CAWRSELHTQYF.

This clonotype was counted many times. CDR3 region: CSVRGYTGELFF. CDR3 in DNA: TGCAGCGTGAGGGGATACACCGGGGAGCTGTTTTTT. V gene TRBV29-1 combines with J gene TRBJ2-2; tentatively, D is TRBD1 or TRBD2 (5 bases each). CDR3 length: 12 residues. V was cut by 6 bases and J by 3 bases, with 8 bases left in between. Per germline, CDR1 SQVTM and CDR2 ANQGSEA.

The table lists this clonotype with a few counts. CDR3 sequence reads: CASTGATKGGTEAFF. Written as DNA, the CDR3 is TGCGCCAGCACAGGCGCTACAAAGGGGGGCACTGAAGCTTTCTTT. V is TRBV10-2 and J is TRBJ1-1; D is possibly TRBD1 (6 bases). The germline gives CDR1 WSHSY, CDR2 SAAADI. The CDR3 spans 15 residues. V shed 7 bases and J shed 4 bases, with 19 bases lying between them.

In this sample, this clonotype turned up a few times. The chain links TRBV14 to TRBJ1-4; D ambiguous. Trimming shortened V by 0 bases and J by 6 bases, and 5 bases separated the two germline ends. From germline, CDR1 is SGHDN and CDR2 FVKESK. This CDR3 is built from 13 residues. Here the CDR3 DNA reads TGTGCCAGCAGCCAAGATTTGGATGAAAAACTGTTTTTT. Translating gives CASSQDLDEKLFF.

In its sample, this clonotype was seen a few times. CDR3 bases: TGCGCCAGCAGCTTGGGGTCCTCAGGGACAGGGGATGGCTACACCTTC. This encodes CASSLGSSGTGDGYTF. This rearrangement joins TRBV5-1 to TRBJ1-2, with 10 bases lining up with TRBD1. CDR1 and CDR2 (germline): SGHRS, YFSETQ. With 0 bases clipped from V and 6 bases from J, the junction kept 8 bases outside the gene matches. The length of the CDR3 is 16 residues.

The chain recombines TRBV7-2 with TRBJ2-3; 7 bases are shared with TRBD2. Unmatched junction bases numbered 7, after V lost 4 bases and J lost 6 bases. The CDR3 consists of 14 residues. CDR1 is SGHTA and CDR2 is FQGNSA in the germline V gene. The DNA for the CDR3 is TGTGCCAGCAGCTGGGGAGGGGCGCGGGATACGCAGTATTTT. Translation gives CASSWGGARDTQYF.

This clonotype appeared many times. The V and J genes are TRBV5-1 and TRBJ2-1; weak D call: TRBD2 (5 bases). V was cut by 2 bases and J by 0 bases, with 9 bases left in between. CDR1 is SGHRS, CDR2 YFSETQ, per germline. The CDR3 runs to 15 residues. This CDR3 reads CASSFPGSSYNEQFF. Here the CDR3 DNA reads TGCGCCAGCAGCTTCCCGGGGAGCTCCTACAATGAGCAGTTCTTC.

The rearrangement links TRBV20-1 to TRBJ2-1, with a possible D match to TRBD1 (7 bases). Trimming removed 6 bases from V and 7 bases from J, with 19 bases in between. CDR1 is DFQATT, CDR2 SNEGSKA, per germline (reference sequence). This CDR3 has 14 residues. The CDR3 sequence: CSARRDSVPNEQFF. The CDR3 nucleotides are TGCAGTGCCCGGCGGGACAGCGTCCCAAATGAGCAGTTCTTC.

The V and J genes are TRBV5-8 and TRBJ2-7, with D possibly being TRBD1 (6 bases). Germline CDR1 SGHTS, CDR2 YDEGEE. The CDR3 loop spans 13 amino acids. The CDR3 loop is CASSLGQKYEQYV. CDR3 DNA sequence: TGTGCCAGCAGTTTGGGACAAAAATACGAGCAGTACGTC.